This T cell receptor beta chain was documented in a study of blood T cell repertoires in COVID-19. In the original processing: From reference gene primer amplification, estimates of nucleated cell counts were derived. Produced via immunoSEQ multiplex PCR; TCRdb's table is partial and in-frame only. The V and J calls and the clone size are those of that table, but D and trimming were determined from the DNA. The table shows 190,000 or so clones, with more than 70% occurring only once. The CDR3 contains 14 residues. V shed 5 bases and J 2 bases; nucleotides not matched to a gene: 3. CDR1 is PRHDT, CDR2 FYEKMQ, per germline (reference sequence). This clone came up many times.

The chain carries TRBV13 and TRBJ1-3; 7 bases fit TRBD1. Sequenced sample: peripheral blood. This TCR was sampled from a woman of 80 years or more with active or convalescent COVID-19. As DNA, the CDR3 is TGTGCCAGCAGCCCGGGACAGACTGGAAACACCATATATTTT. This translates into CASSPGQTGNTIYF.